The 16 T cell receptor beta chains below all came from one sample that was sequenced in a study of T cell clones after liver transplantation. The assay was immunoSEQ multiplex PCR, and TCRdb's table has in-frame clones only and misses some. The table has 85,000 to 130,000 clones, approximately 85% seen once. The source material was CD4+ T cells from blood, sampled before liver transplant. These receptors all come from a human donor who received a liver transplant.

The V call is TRBV9, the J call TRBJ2-2; the D gene is possibly TRBD2 (5 bases). This CDR3 has 16 residues. V shed 3 bases and J shed 3 bases, with 15 bases lying between them. Per the germline V gene, CDR1 is SGDLS and CDR2 is YYNGEE. Here the CDR3 DNA reads TGTGCCAGCAGCGAGGGATCGGCTAGCTACACCGGGGAGCTGTTTTTT. Amino acids: CASSEGSASYTGELFF.

The rearrangement links TRBV6-5 to TRBJ1-2, with D possibly matching TRBD1 (6 bases). V lost 6 bases to trimming and J lost 0 bases, with 11 bases between them. The CDR3 extends over 14 amino acids. In germline, CDR1 is MNHEY, CDR2 SVGAGI. DNA of the CDR3: TGTGCCAGCAGAAGACAGGACCCTAACTATGGCTACACCTTC. Translated, it gives CASRRQDPNYGYTF.

This clone was observed a single time. The chain joins TRBV6-5 to TRBJ2-1; 7 bases map to TRBD2. This CDR3 contains 14 residues. Unmatched junction bases numbered 5, after V lost 4 bases and J lost 5 bases. Per the germline V gene, CDR1 is MNHEY and CDR2 is SVGAGI. The CDR3 here is CASSSSGRNNEQFF. CDR3 in DNA: TGTGCCAGCAGTTCTAGCGGCCGGAACAATGAGCAGTTCTTC.

The chain couples TRBV30 to TRBJ2-2; D is unresolved. The germline CDR1 and CDR2 sequences are GTSNPN and SVGIG (reference sequence). The CDR3 runs to 13 residues. The ends were cut back, 3 bases at V and 4 bases at J, with 9 bases in the middle. Here the CDR3 reads CAWSEQSTGELFF. DNA of the CDR3: TGTGCCTGGAGCGAACAGAGCACCGGGGAGCTGTTTTTT.

In its sample, this clone was seen a few times. The chain recombines TRBV6-6 with TRBJ1-4; a possible D gene is TRBD1 (5 bases). The germline gives CDR1 MNHNY, CDR2 SVGAGI (reference sequence). The V and J ends lost 4 bases and 0 bases respectively, with 12 bases between them. CDR3 length: 16 residues. This CDR3 reads CASSSRRQTTNEKLFF. CDR3 coding DNA: TGTGCCAGCAGTTCAAGAAGACAGACAACTAATGAAAAACTGTTTTTT.

The chain's CDR3 is CASSEVGLAGATDTQYF. CDR3 coding DNA: TGTGCCAGCAGTGAAGTGGGGTTAGCGGGGGCAACAGATACGCAGTATTTT. The chain couples TRBV2 to TRBJ2-3; 9 positions agree with TRBD2. Germline V gene lookup returns CDR1 SNHLY and CDR2 FYNNEI. The CDR3 contains 17 residues. With V trimmed by 1 base and J by 3 bases, 8 bases remained unmatched.

V and J are TRBV9 and TRBJ2-3; no clear D. The CDR3 is made up of 12 amino acids. The germline V gene has CDR1 SGDLS and CDR2 YYNGEE. Trimming shortened V by 1 base and J by 4 bases, and 4 bases separated the two germline ends. This CDR3 reads CASSVSPDTQYF. The CDR3 nucleotides read TGTGCCAGCAGCGTAAGCCCAGATACGCAGTATTTT.

The V gene is TRBV5-1, the J gene TRBJ2-1; a possible D gene is TRBD2 (8 bases). The CDR3 totals 16 residues. Trimming took 6 bases from V and 2 from J, leaving 18 bases between them. The germline V gene encodes CDR1 SGHRS and CDR2 YFSETQ. The CDR3 sequence: CASIPGGTVPYNEQFF. CDR3 bases: TGCGCCAGCATCCCGGGGGGGACAGTGCCCTACAATGAGCAGTTCTTC.

The V gene is TRBV5-6, the J gene TRBJ2-3, with no clear D. The CDR3 has 13 residues. Germline loops: CDR1 SGHDT, CDR2 YYEEEE. The ends were cut back, 0 bases at V and 0 bases at J, with 2 bases in the middle. As DNA, the CDR3 is TGTGCCAGCAGCTTGGGGAGCACAGATACGCAGTATTTT. Translated, it gives CASSLGSTDTQYF.

The V gene is TRBV6-1, the J gene TRBJ2-1; unclear D gene. This CDR3 contains 13 residues. Trimming removed 2 bases at V and 9 bases at J, with 11 bases between. Germline assignment: CDR1 MNHNS and CDR2 SASEGT. CDR3 in DNA: TGTGCCAGCAGTGAATGTGAGCGTTGTGAGCAGTTCTTC. It encodes CASSECERCEQFF.

In its sample, this clone was seen once. The V call is TRBV7-9, the J call TRBJ2-5; the match to TRBD2 covers 8 bases. Per the germline V gene, CDR1 is SEHNR and CDR2 is FQNEAQ (reference sequence). The CDR3 loop spans 15 amino acids. The ends lost 4 bases at V and 1 base at J; junction bases unmatched: 5. CDR3: CASSSGGGIQETQYF. DNA of the CDR3: TGTGCCAGCAGCTCCGGGGGGGGTATCCAAGAGACCCAGTACTTC.

The chain is built from TRBV5-4 and TRBJ2-6; 10 bases line up with TRBD1. The CDR3 runs to 16 residues. Germline V gene sequence: CDR1 SGHNT, CDR2 YYREEE (reference sequence). V lost 3 bases, J lost 3 bases, and 3 bases stayed unmatched. CDR3 sequence reads: CASSSGTGDGANVLTF. The CDR3 nucleotides read TGTGCCAGCAGCTCCGGGACAGGGGATGGGGCCAACGTCCTGACTTTC.

The rearrangement links TRBV18 to TRBJ2-1; the match to TRBD1 covers 8 bases. V trimming: 3 bases; J trimming: 6 bases; junction bases outside the gene matches: 1. CDR3 length: 13 amino acids. Germline values: CDR1 KGHSH, CDR2 LQKENI. The CDR3 here is CASSPTGVNEQFF. In DNA form, the CDR3 reads TGTGCCAGCTCACCGACAGGGGTCAATGAGCAGTTCTTC.

The chain recombines TRBV6-4 with TRBJ2-1; D uncertain. The V end was cut by 0 bases, the J end by 7 bases, with 7 bases between. The CDR3 loop spans 13 amino acids. Looked up from germline, CDR1 is MRHNA and CDR2 is SNTAGT. CDR3 amino acids: CASSDSVGNEQFF. The CDR3 DNA is TGTGCCAGCAGTGACTCGGTTGGAAATGAGCAGTTCTTC.

This clone was observed once. This sequence joins TRBV5-1 and TRBJ1-2; 8 bases are shared with TRBD1. CDR1 and CDR2 (germline): SGHRS, YFSETQ. CDR3 size: 14 residues. After removal of 4 bases from V and 6 bases from J, the junction contained 8 bases not matched to a gene. The CDR3 here is CASSRTGFENGYTF. CDR3 sequence (DNA): TGCGCCAGCAGCCGGACAGGGTTTGAGAATGGCTACACCTTC.

This chain connects TRBV27 to TRBJ2-1; D remains unclear. CDR3 size: 14 residues. Trimming took off 6 bases at V and 4 bases at J, with 13 bases between the two ends. Germline V gene data show CDR1 as MNHEY and CDR2 as SMNVEV (reference sequence). DNA for the CDR3: TGTGCCAGCAGCTCTCCCGAGGAGTACAATGAGCAGTTCTTC. As protein: CASSSPEEYNEQFF.